Listed here is a single T cell receptor (beta chain). Its target is unknown. The CDR3 sequence is 17 residues long. Trimming stripped 5 bases from V and 3 bases from J, with 20 bases between. The source of the sample is a study of post-analysis software for immune sequencing data. Study-wide results and limits: Comparison with controls showed significantly lower normalized Chao1 diversity in multiple sclerosis patients. The F measure placed samples prepared in the same batch into strongly shared clusters. Patients had higher frequencies than controls of five TRBV segments, including TRBV5-6, TRBV5-1 and TRBV20-1.

Unique molecular identifiers tagged the TCR beta cDNA libraries. TCRdb recomputed calls from the PCR reads with MiXCR, one row per CDR3 protein. The sample includes about 820,000 distinct CDR3 sequences, roughly 50% of them seen just once. The material sequenced was blood. The V gene is TRBV12-3 or TRBV12-4, the J gene TRBJ1-5, with D hard to call. The clonotype comes from a girl under 18 with multiple sclerosis. CDR3 amino acids: CASSPRYREGPNQPQHF. In nucleotides, the CDR3 is TGTGCCAGCAGTCCCCGATATCGGGAGGGCCCCAATCAGCCCCAGCATTTT.